The subject of this entry is one T cell receptor beta chain. The antigen is unknown. This sample is part of a study of shared clonotypes between healthy human individuals. Whole-study context: Three CD4 naive, three CD4 memory, two CD8 naive and one CD8 memory plate were used per donor. Study-wide findings and caveats: Enrolling few donors narrowed the genetic and exposure-history diversity that was represented. Among donors, sharing of clonotypes was expected to be affected by sequencing depth.

As originally analysed: In the immunoSEQ data, sequences were junction-only and lacked quality scores, so filtering differed. TCRdb's table, derived via immunoSEQ multiplex PCR, lists solely in-frame clones and lacks some. The DNA was the basis for D and trimming; V, J and clone size are from that table. The sample lists 800,000 or so clones, 90% to 97% occurring once. This CDR3 region has 16 residues. The ends lost 1 base at V and 7 bases at J; junction bases unmatched: 4. Germline CDR1 is LGHNA and CDR2 is YSLEER. Naive-designated CD8 cells lacked CD45RO, were positively enriched for CCR7, and omitted terminally differentiated effector memory CD45RA+ cells.

Sequenced sample: naive CD8+ T cells sorted from blood. This sequence was found in a young man in good health. The chain has TRBV4-3 and TRBJ2-1; 13 bases agree with TRBD2. The CDR3 bases are TGCGCCAGCAGCCAAGTTGAGACTAGCGGGAGGAATGAGCAGTTCTTC. This sequence encodes CASSQVETSGRNEQFF.